The following is a TCR beta chain sequence with its context. The antigen remains unidentified. This CDR3 region has 17 residues. With V trimmed by 8 bases and J by 0 bases, 15 bases remained unmatched. Germline assignment: CDR1 SNHLY and CDR2 FYNNEI. Naive CD45RA+ and memory CD45RO+ CD4+ or CD8+ T cells were FACS-sorted. Assay: immunoSEQ multiplex PCR; the TCRdb copy retains only in-frame clones and omits some. The sample holds some 28,000 clones, roughly 80% seen once. This sample was taken from a study of regulatory dendritic cells for organ transplantation. Findings and caveats of the study: Resting memory CD8+ T cells held the most alloreactive clonotypes.

This TCR was sampled from a human donor in good health. The J gene is TRBJ1-1, the V gene TRBV2; 7 bases line up with TRBD1. The sequenced sample was naive CD4+ T cells from blood. Sample subset: CD45RA+ naive T cells. CDR3 in DNA: TGTGCCAGCTCCTATAGACCGGACAGGAACGTGAACACTGAAGCTTTCTTT. Its translation: CASSYRPDRNVNTEAFF.